A selection of T cell receptor beta chains follows, all from one sample in a study of beta chain features in type 1 diabetes. Using immunoSEQ multiplex PCR, the repertoire was profiled, and TCRdb retains in-frame clones only, with some absent. The repertoire holds hundreds of thousands of clones, with 68% as singletons. Input material: naive CD4+ T cells from blood. Source of these receptors: a man aged 30 to 45 in good health. Each CDR3 is given with its conserved first and last residue. The order of the fields is J gene, D gene, V gene, clone size, CDR3 DNA, CDR3 protein. A D gene is named only where the DNA matches it firmly. Size is stated for part of the rows, as once, few or many counts, or as a class when the clone is expanded.

J gene: TRBJ2-1; D gene: TRBD1; V gene: TRBV9; clone size: -; CDR3 DNA: TGTGCCAGCAGCGTATCGACAGGGGTCGCTTCGGGCGAGCAGTTCTTC; CDR3 protein: CASSVSTGVASGEQFF
J gene: TRBJ2-1; D gene: -; V gene: TRBV18; clone size: -; CDR3 DNA: TGTGCCAGCTCACAAGGGATCGGCAATGAGCAGTTCTTC; CDR3 protein: CASSQGIGNEQFF
J gene: TRBJ2-2; D gene: -; V gene: TRBV28; clone size: -; CDR3 DNA: TGTGCCAGCAGTGCACGGTACAAGAACACCGGGGAGCTGTTTTTT; CDR3 protein: CASSARYKNTGELFF
J gene: TRBJ2-4; D gene: TRBD2; V gene: TRBV7-8; clone size: -; CDR3 DNA: TGTGCCAGCAGCCACCCCGCGCGGGAGGCTCAAGGCATTCAGTACTTC; CDR3 protein: CASSHPAREAQGIQYF
J gene: TRBJ2-2; D gene: -; V gene: TRBV6-5; clone size: -; CDR3 DNA: TGTGCCAGCAGAAGGACAGAGAACACCGGGGAGCTGTTTTTT; CDR3 protein: CASRRTENTGELFF
J gene: TRBJ2-2; D gene: -; V gene: TRBV28; clone size: -; CDR3 DNA: TGTGCCAGCAGATTAGGTTCCGCGAACACCGGGGAGCTGTTTTTT; CDR3 protein: CASRLGSANTGELFF
J gene: TRBJ2-5; D gene: -; V gene: TRBV18; clone size: -; CDR3 DNA: TGTGCCAGCTCACCAGTGGACGGGGAGACCCAGTACTTC; CDR3 protein: CASSPVDGETQYF
J gene: TRBJ1-6; D gene: -; V gene: TRBV5-1; clone size: -; CDR3 DNA: TGCGCCAGCAGCCCCCAGGACAGCAATTCACCCCTCCACTTT; CDR3 protein: CASSPQDSNSPLHF
J gene: TRBJ2-7; D gene: -; V gene: TRBV7-9; clone size: few; CDR3 DNA: TGTGCCAGCAGCTTGACACCCTCCTACGAGCAGTACTTC; CDR3 protein: CASSLTPSYEQYF
J gene: TRBJ1-1; D gene: -; V gene: TRBV30; clone size: few; CDR3 DNA: TGTGCCTGGAGTTATTCAGGGCTATGGGCTTTCTTT; CDR3 protein: CAWSYSGLWAFF
J gene: TRBJ2-3; D gene: -; V gene: TRBV30; clone size: few; CDR3 DNA: TGTGCCTGGACTTCAGGGACATCCACTAGCACAGATACGCAGTATTTT; CDR3 protein: CAWTSGTSTSTDTQYF
J gene: TRBJ2-5; D gene: -; V gene: TRBV11-2; clone size: -; CDR3 DNA: TGTGCCAGCAGCTTAGTTTTGGAGACCCAGTACTTC; CDR3 protein: CASSLVLETQYF
J gene: TRBJ2-6; D gene: -; V gene: TRBV4-2; clone size: -; CDR3 DNA: TGTGCCAGCAGCCAAGACTCCAACTCTGGGGCCAACGTCCTGACTTTC; CDR3 protein: CASSQDSNSGANVLTF
J gene: TRBJ2-5; D gene: TRBD2; V gene: TRBV29-1; clone size: few; CDR3 DNA: TGCAGCGTAGCGGGAGGAATGGAGACCCAGTACTTC; CDR3 protein: CSVAGGMETQYF
J gene: TRBJ2-5; D gene: -; V gene: TRBV30; clone size: -; CDR3 DNA: TGTGCCTGGAGTGGGTCGGGGATCGGACCGTGGGAGACCCAGTACTTC; CDR3 protein: CAWSGSGIGPWETQYF
J gene: TRBJ1-2; D gene: -; V gene: TRBV11-2; clone size: -; CDR3 DNA: TGTGCCAGCAGCTTAGAGGTCAGGTGGTCTAACTATGGCTACACCTTC; CDR3 protein: CASSLEVRWSNYGYTF
J gene: TRBJ2-1; D gene: TRBD1; V gene: TRBV7-2; clone size: -; CDR3 DNA: TGTGCCAGCAGGCCAACCAGGACAGGGGGCGGGAGTGAGCAGTTCTTC; CDR3 protein: CASRPTRTGGGSEQFF
J gene: TRBJ1-5; D gene: TRBD1; V gene: TRBV30; clone size: -; CDR3 DNA: TGTGCCTGGAGCTTCGGCAGGGGGCTTAGCAATCAGCCCCAGCATTTT; CDR3 protein: CAWSFGRGLSNQPQHF
J gene: TRBJ2-7; D gene: -; V gene: TRBV5-1; clone size: -; CDR3 DNA: TGCGCCAGCAGCACCGACAGTACCTACGAGCAGTACTTC; CDR3 protein: CASSTDSTYEQYF
J gene: TRBJ2-1; D gene: -; V gene: TRBV5-8; clone size: -; CDR3 DNA: TGTGCCAGCGGCTTTCTCTGGGGAACTGAGCAGTTCTTC; CDR3 protein: CASGFLWGTEQFF
J gene: TRBJ2-7; D gene: TRBD1; V gene: TRBV29-1; clone size: once; CDR3 DNA: TGCAGCGGGGGCCCAGGGGGCTCCTACGAGCAGTACTTC; CDR3 protein: CSGGPGGSYEQYF
J gene: TRBJ2-5; D gene: TRBD1; V gene: TRBV6-5; clone size: -; CDR3 DNA: TGTGCCAGCAGGTCACAGGGGGCAGGGGAGACCCAGTACTTC; CDR3 protein: CASRSQGAGETQYF
J gene: TRBJ2-5; D gene: -; V gene: TRBV25-1; clone size: few; CDR3 DNA: TGTGCCAGCAGTGACCCCAGACGGGTAGAGACCCAGTACTTC; CDR3 protein: CASSDPRRVETQYF
J gene: TRBJ2-4; D gene: TRBD2; V gene: TRBV15; clone size: -; CDR3 DNA: TGTGCCACCAGCTACCGGGGACTAAACCAGTACTTC; CDR3 protein: CATSYRGLNQYF
J gene: TRBJ2-5; D gene: TRBD1; V gene: TRBV5-4; clone size: -; CDR3 DNA: TGTGCCAGCAGCCAAGGGACAGACTGGCAAGAGACCCAGTACTTC; CDR3 protein: CASSQGTDWQETQYF
J gene: TRBJ2-4; D gene: -; V gene: TRBV29-1; clone size: few; CDR3 DNA: TGCAGCGTCAGCGGACAGCTAGCCAAAAACATTCAGTACTTC; CDR3 protein: CSVSGQLAKNIQYF
J gene: TRBJ2-3; D gene: -; V gene: TRBV4-1; clone size: -; CDR3 DNA: TGCGCCAGCAGCCAAGTGGGGCTTCTTCCTAGCACAGATACGCAGTATTTT; CDR3 protein: CASSQVGLLPSTDTQYF
J gene: TRBJ2-5; D gene: TRBD2; V gene: TRBV9; clone size: few; CDR3 DNA: TGTGCCAGCAGCGTAGAAGCGGGGCGAGAGACCCAGTACTTC; CDR3 protein: CASSVEAGRETQYF
J gene: TRBJ2-1; D gene: TRBD2; V gene: TRBV30; clone size: -; CDR3 DNA: TGTGCCTGGAGTCCTCGGACTAGCGCCTACAATGAGCAGTTCTTC; CDR3 protein: CAWSPRTSAYNEQFF
J gene: TRBJ2-7; D gene: -; V gene: TRBV6-1; clone size: -; CDR3 DNA: TGTGCCAGCAGTGACAGTTTTGCCTACGAGCAGTACTTC; CDR3 protein: CASSDSFAYEQYF
J gene: TRBJ2-2; D gene: TRBD1; V gene: TRBV15; clone size: -; CDR3 DNA: TGTGCCACCAGCAAAGACAGGGTCCTCACCGGGGAGCTGTTTTTT; CDR3 protein: CATSKDRVLTGELFF
J gene: TRBJ2-3; D gene: -; V gene: TRBV30; clone size: few; CDR3 DNA: TGTGCCTGGAGGACACCCGGTACAGATACGCAGTATTTT; CDR3 protein: CAWRTPGTDTQYF
J gene: TRBJ2-7; D gene: TRBD2; V gene: TRBV4-3; clone size: -; CDR3 DNA: TGCGCCAGCAGCCAAGTCTTTTTTGGGGCTAGCGGGAACAATACCTACGAGCAGTACTTC; CDR3 protein: CASSQVFFGASGNNTYEQYF
J gene: TRBJ2-1; D gene: -; V gene: TRBV13; clone size: once; CDR3 DNA: TGTGCCAGCAGCGAGCTGGGGAACGTGAAAGGCTACAATGAGCAGTTCTTC; CDR3 protein: CASSELGNVKGYNEQFF
J gene: TRBJ2-7; D gene: -; V gene: TRBV30; clone size: -; CDR3 DNA: TGTGCCTGGAACCGGGACATTTACGAGCAGTACTTC; CDR3 protein: CAWNRDIYEQYF
J gene: TRBJ2-2; D gene: -; V gene: TRBV30; clone size: -; CDR3 DNA: TGTGCCTGGAACGCCAGGGAAACCGGGGAGCTGTTTTTT; CDR3 protein: CAWNARETGELFF
J gene: TRBJ2-7; D gene: TRBD2; V gene: TRBV4-3; clone size: few; CDR3 DNA: TGCGCCAGCAGCCAAGATCTTATGGCTAGCGGGAGATACGAGCAGTACTTC; CDR3 protein: CASSQDLMASGRYEQYF
J gene: TRBJ2-1; D gene: TRBD2; V gene: TRBV29-1; clone size: -; CDR3 DNA: TGCAGCGTCGGGACTAGCGGGGGGGCCGTGCAGTTCTTC; CDR3 protein: CSVGTSGGAVQFF
J gene: TRBJ2-2; D gene: TRBD1; V gene: TRBV27; clone size: -; CDR3 DNA: TGTGCCAGCAGTTCCCTGCCCCGACAGGGCTGGGGGACCGGGGAGCTGTTTTTT; CDR3 protein: CASSSLPRQGWGTGELFF
J gene: TRBJ1-1; D gene: -; V gene: TRBV29-1; clone size: -; CDR3 DNA: TGCAGCGTTACGACAGGAATGAACACTGAAGCTTTCTTT; CDR3 protein: CSVTTGMNTEAFF
J gene: TRBJ2-2; D gene: -; V gene: TRBV11-3; clone size: -; CDR3 DNA: TGTGCCAGCAGCTCAGGACCACCGAAGGACGGGGAGCTGTTTTTT; CDR3 protein: CASSSGPPKDGELFF
J gene: TRBJ2-7; D gene: -; V gene: TRBV29-1; clone size: few; CDR3 DNA: TGCAGCGTGGGGGACGGCTCCTACGAGCAGTACTTC; CDR3 protein: CSVGDGSYEQYF
J gene: TRBJ2-5; D gene: -; V gene: TRBV7-2; clone size: few; CDR3 DNA: TGTGCCAGCTACGGAGCGGCAGAAGAGACCCAGTACTTC; CDR3 protein: CASYGAAEETQYF
J gene: TRBJ1-2; D gene: TRBD1; V gene: TRBV29-1; clone size: -; CDR3 DNA: TGCAGCGTTGAGGGCAGGGGGCCGTATGGCTACACCTTC; CDR3 protein: CSVEGRGPYGYTF
J gene: TRBJ2-7; D gene: -; V gene: TRBV10-3; clone size: -; CDR3 DNA: TGTGCCATCTCACAGGGTCTCTACGAGCAGTACTTC; CDR3 protein: CAISQGLYEQYF
J gene: TRBJ1-5; D gene: TRBD1; V gene: TRBV18; clone size: -; CDR3 DNA: TGTGCCAGCTCACCAGTGACAGGGGGCGCAAGCAATCAGCCCCAGCATTTT; CDR3 protein: CASSPVTGGASNQPQHF